This T cell receptor beta chain was identified in a study of technical replicates of blood from a few donors. Generated by immunoSEQ multiplex PCR, the TCRdb table keeps only in-frame clones and is missing some. The sample comprises approximately 70,000 clones, around 92% of which are singletons, and under 0.55% rests with the top ten. V lost 0 bases and J 5 bases, leaving 13 bases between the germline ends. The CDR3 loop spans 15 amino acids. Germline V CDR1 and CDR2: SGHAT, FQNNGV. The clonotype comes from a human donor in good health. J is TRBJ1-1 and V is TRBV11-2; D remains ambiguous. The sequenced sample consisted of T cells isolated from PBMCs. CDR3 sequence reads: CASSLEHRRGTEAFF. CDR3 sequence (DNA): TGTGCCAGCAGCTTAGAACACCGGAGAGGGACTGAAGCTTTCTTT.